The 23 T cell receptor beta chains in this list originate from one sample, sequenced in a study of blood T cell repertoires in COVID-19. Produced via immunoSEQ multiplex PCR; TCRdb's table is partial and in-frame only. The table lists more than 200,000 clones, approximately 90% of them singletons. Sequencing was done on a sample of peripheral blood. These receptors were collected from a man aged 18 to 35 with active or convalescent COVID-19.

The genes are TRBV7-2 and TRBJ1-4; D is possibly TRBD1 (6 bases). The CDR3 is 14 amino acids. Looked up from germline, CDR1 is SGHTA and CDR2 is FQGNSA. V was trimmed by 7 bases and J by 5 bases, leaving 14 bases between them. Here the CDR3 DNA reads TGTGCCAGCACCGCGGCAGGGGTAAATGAAAAACTGTTTTTT. Its protein product is CASTAAGVNEKLFF.

J is TRBJ2-7 and V is TRBV10-3; 9 nucleotides agree with TRBD2. Germline V CDR1 and CDR2: ENHRY, SYGVKD. The V segment lost 4 bases and the J segment 2 bases; nucleotides outside the gene matches: 0. The CDR3 totals 13 residues. The CDR3 nucleotides are TGTGCCATCAGTGGGACTAGCGCCTACGAGCAGTACTTC. Its translation is CAISGTSAYEQYF.

This clone showed up just once. V usage is TRBV24-1 and J usage is TRBJ2-1; TRBD1 matches at 7 bases. The J segment lost 5 bases and the V segment lost 0 bases, leaving 6 bases of the junction unmatched. The CDR3 extends over 16 amino acids. CDR1 KGHDR and CDR2 SFDVKD come from the germline V gene. The chain's CDR3 is CATSDLQGTAHNEQFF. CDR3 DNA sequence: TGTGCCACCAGTGATTTGCAGGGGACAGCCCACAATGAGCAGTTCTTC.

The sample holds a few counts of this clone. J is TRBJ1-1 and V is TRBV5-1; 9 bases map to TRBD1. The ends lost 4 bases at V and 0 bases at J; junction bases unmatched: 4. The CDR3 runs 15 residues. CDR1 SGHRS and CDR2 YFSETQ come from the germline V gene. This chain's CDR3 is CASSIGQGMNTEAFF. The CDR3 DNA reads TGCGCCAGCAGCATAGGACAGGGGATGAACACTGAAGCTTTCTTT.

Only a few counts were recorded for this clone. CDR3 coding DNA: TGTGCCAGCAGCCTCGGACAGGGTTTTGAAGCTTTCTTT. Amino acids: CASSLGQGFEAFF. V and J are TRBV28 and TRBJ1-1; 8 bases align to TRBD1. This CDR3 is 13 amino acids long. V was pared by 6 bases and J by 7 bases, with 7 bases of the junction left unmatched. CDR1 and CDR2 (germline): MDHEN, SYDVKM.

The chain employs TRBV19 and TRBJ1-1; 7 bases align to TRBD1. CDR1 is LNHDA, CDR2 SQIVND, per germline (reference sequence). Trimming took 5 bases from V and 5 from J; bases not matched to a gene: 11. This CDR3 is 15 amino acids long. The CDR3 spells CASSRGTALWTEAFF. For the CDR3, the DNA is TGTGCCAGTAGTCGCGGGACAGCCCTGTGGACTGAAGCTTTCTTT.

This chain links TRBV5-4 with TRBJ2-5; 10 bases align to TRBD1. V lost 2 bases to trimming and J lost 3 bases; unmatched junction nucleotides: 13. CDR1 and CDR2 from the germline V gene are SGHNT and YYREEE (reference sequence). This CDR3 is 18 amino acids long. The chain's CDR3 is CASSFADRGRGLKETQYF. The CDR3, as DNA: TGTGCCAGCAGCTTTGCTGACAGGGGGCGCGGTTTAAAAGAGACCCAGTACTTC.

This clone was seen a handful of times. V is TRBV7-2 and J is TRBJ1-2; TRBD1 agrees at 10 bases. The CDR3 is made up of 14 amino acids. V trimming: 6 bases; J trimming: 7 bases; junction bases outside the gene matches: 8. Looked up from germline, CDR1 is SGHTA and CDR2 is FQGNSA. The CDR3 bases are TGTGCCAGCAGGGCCCCGGGACAGGGGTTTGGCTACACCTTC. Translation gives CASRAPGQGFGYTF.

V and J are TRBV5-1 and TRBJ1-2, with D tentatively TRBD1 (5 bases). The CDR3 length is 14 residues. The V end lost 4 bases, the J end lost 8 bases, and 18 bases lay between the germline ends. CDR1 and CDR2 from the germline V gene are SGHRS and YFSETQ. The chain's CDR3 is CASSGGASAAGYTF. The CDR3 DNA reads as TGCGCCAGCAGCGGAGGGGCTTCGGCGGCAGGCTACACCTTC.

The V gene is TRBV10-3, the J gene TRBJ1-1; 8 bases map to TRBD1. The germline V gene has CDR1 ENHRY and CDR2 SYGVKD. V gave up 8 bases and J gave up 5 bases; unmatched junction bases: 7. The CDR3 has 13 residues. CDR3 sequence (DNA): TGTGCCATCGAAGACAGGGGAGGGACTGAAGCTTTCTTT. Translated: CAIEDRGGTEAFF.

This clone was seen just once. The chain employs TRBV5-4 and TRBJ1-1; D is uncertain. Looked up from germline, CDR1 is SGHNT and CDR2 is YYREEE (reference sequence). This CDR3 has 13 amino acids. The V and J ends lost 4 bases and 3 bases respectively, with 10 bases between them. The CDR3 DNA is TGTGCCAGCAGCCGCCCAGCGTACACTGAAGCTTTCTTT. This encodes CASSRPAYTEAFF.

The chain combines TRBV5-6 with TRBJ1-1; 8 nucleotides match TRBD1. Germline CDR1 is SGHDT and CDR2 is YYEEEE. This CDR3 spans 13 amino acids. Trimming at V came to 4 bases and at J to 7 bases, leaving 6 bases not matched to a gene. The CDR3, as DNA: TGTGCCAGCAGCCCCTGGACAGGGATTGAAGCTTTCTTT. Translation: CASSPWTGIEAFF.

V is TRBV11-2 and J is TRBJ2-5; 14 nucleotides agree with TRBD2. J lost 5 bases, V lost 4 bases, and 6 bases had no gene match. Germline assignment: CDR1 SGHAT and CDR2 FQNNGV. CDR3 length: 16 amino acids. The CDR3 sequence: CASSSGLAGGYETQYF. Written as DNA, the CDR3 is TGTGCCAGCAGCTCCGGACTAGCGGGAGGTTACGAGACCCAGTACTTC.

The chain uses TRBV7-2 and TRBJ1-4, with D uncertain. The V end lost 1 base, the J end lost 6 bases, and 15 bases lay between the germline ends. The CDR3 consists of 16 residues. CDR1 is SGHTA and CDR2 is FQGNSA in the germline V gene. The CDR3 coding sequence is TGTGCCAGCAGCTTAGGTACCGCACCCGGAGATGAAAAACTGTTTTTT. Its protein product is CASSLGTAPGDEKLFF. Full variable domain (outside the CDR3, taken from reference TRBV7-2 and TRBJ1-4): GAGVSQSPSNKVTEKGKDVELRCDPISGHTALYWYRQSLGQGLEFLIYFQGNSAPDKSGLPSDRFSAERTGGSVSTLTIQRTQQEDSAVYLCASSLGTAPGDEKLFFGSGTQLSVL.

Points on this clone: Within the sample, other DNA sequences also encode this same CDR3. The CDR3 here is CASSLAGADTQYF. In nucleotides, the CDR3 is TGTGCCAGCAGCTTAGCCGGGGCAGATACGCAGTATTTT. The chain combines TRBV7-6 with TRBJ2-3; D may be TRBD2 (5 bases). V was clipped by 0 bases and J by 4 bases, with 5 bases between them. The germline V gene encodes CDR1 SGHVS and CDR2 FNYEAQ. This CDR3 spans 13 amino acids.

The chain has TRBV15 and TRBJ1-2, with TRBD1 matching 11 bases. There are 16 residues in the CDR3. Trimming at V came to 2 bases and at J to 10 bases, leaving 12 bases not matched to a gene. CDR1 and CDR2 from the germline V gene are LNHNV and YYDKDF (reference sequence). DNA for the CDR3: TGTGCCACCAGCAGAAGGACAGGGGGCTTTCCGGGTGACTACACCTTC. Encoded protein: CATSRRTGGFPGDYTF.

V usage is TRBV7-9 and J usage is TRBJ2-7; 10 bases agree with TRBD1. The trim removed 3 bases at V and 3 bases at J, leaving 2 bases unmatched. Germline CDR1 is SEHNR and CDR2 is FQNEAQ (reference sequence). This CDR3 has 14 amino acids. The CDR3 bases are TGTGCCAGCAGCTTCCGGGACAGGGGCTACGAGCAGTACTTC. As protein: CASSFRDRGYEQYF. The full variable domain, its missing parts supplied by reference TRBV7-9 and TRBJ2-7, is DTGVSQNPRHKITKRGQNVTFRCDPISEHNRLYWYRQTLGQGPEFLTYFQNEAQLEKSRLLSDRFSAERPKGSFSTLEIQRTEQGDSAMYLCASSFRDRGYEQYFGPGTRLTVT.

The rearrangement joins TRBV28 to TRBJ1-5; D is unclear. V lost 6 bases, J lost 0 bases, and 9 bases lay in between. Germline CDR1 is MDHEN and CDR2 is SYDVKM. The CDR3 sequence is 14 residues long. CDR3 in DNA: TGTGCCAGCAGCCCCGACAATAGCAATCAGCCCCAGCATTTT. It specifies CASSPDNSNQPQHF. Variable domain in full (rest from reference TRBV28 and TRBJ1-5): DVKVTQSSRYLVKRTGEKVFLECVQDMDHENMFWYRQDPGLGLRLIYFSYDVKMKEKGDIPEGYSVSREKKERFSLILESASTNQTSMYLCASSPDNSNQPQHFGDGTRLSIL.

The J gene is TRBJ1-2, the V gene TRBV30; D unclear. This CDR3 spans 15 amino acids. With 0 bases removed from V and 3 bases from J, the gap between germline ends came to 14 bases. Per the germline V gene, CDR1 is GTSNPN and CDR2 is SVGIG (reference sequence). CDR3 nucleotide sequence: TGTGCCTGGAGTGTAGCTACAGTGACCTACTATGGCTACACCTTC. Translation: CAWSVATVTYYGYTF.

The chain carries TRBV7-2 and TRBJ1-6; D is ambiguous. CDR1 is SGHTA, CDR2 FQGNSA, per germline. Trimming stripped 1 base from V and 8 bases from J, with 12 bases between. CDR3 length: 15 amino acids. CDR3 sequence: CASSLVPTNDSPLHF. The CDR3, as DNA: TGTGCCAGCAGCTTAGTCCCGACAAACGATTCACCCCTCCACTTT.

This rearrangement joins TRBV5-1 to TRBJ2-7; 7 bases align to TRBD1. Germline loops: CDR1 SGHRS, CDR2 YFSETQ. With V trimmed by 4 bases and J by 3 bases, 7 bases remained unmatched. The CDR3 is made up of 14 amino acids. DNA of the CDR3: TGCGCCAGCAGCCCCAGGCAGGGGGTCTACGAGCAGTACTTC. Its translation is CASSPRQGVYEQYF.

The count of this clone is one. J is TRBJ1-4 and V is TRBV9; 10 nucleotides align to TRBD1. Trimming cost V 2 bases and J 8 bases; bases outside gene matches: 3. The CDR3 sequence is 14 residues long. Germline CDR1 reads SGDLS; CDR2 reads YYNGEE. The CDR3: CASSVDRGGEKLFF. The CDR3 region has the DNA TGTGCCAGCAGCGTGGACAGGGGGGGCGAAAAACTGTTTTTT.

This clone occurred once. The J gene is TRBJ2-3, the V gene TRBV12-3 or TRBV12-4; D is unresolved. The V end lost 3 bases, the J end lost 6 bases, and 10 bases lay between the germline ends. The CDR3 runs to 13 residues. In DNA form, the CDR3 reads TGTGCCAGCAGTTTTGCGGCCCTGGATACGCAGTATTTT. It encodes CASSFAALDTQYF.